The 32 T cell receptor beta chains reported below all come from one sample, sequenced in a study of blood T cell repertoires in COVID-19. Using immunoSEQ multiplex PCR, the repertoire was profiled, and TCRdb retains in-frame clones only, with some absent. The table records 45,000 to 55,000 clones, roughly 88% of them present only once. Sequencing was carried out using peripheral blood. These receptors were taken from a human donor in a cohort sampled during active COVID-19.

This clone was seen only once. CDR3 nucleotides: TGTGCCAGCAGCTCCCATAGGTGGCGTCAGGGTGGCGCTAACTATGGCTACACCTTC. It yields the protein CASSSHRWRQGGANYGYTF. This rearrangement joins TRBV7-3 to TRBJ1-2, with D perhaps matching TRBD1 (5 bases). Germline CDR1 is SGHTA and CDR2 is FQGTGA. The CDR3 sequence is 19 residues long. V was cut by 4 bases and J by 0 bases, with 24 bases left in between.

The V and J genes are TRBV6-2 or TRBV6-3 and TRBJ1-1; D ambiguous. V shed 1 base and J shed 8 bases, with 5 bases lying between them. The germline gives CDR1 MNHEY, CDR2 SVGEGT. The CDR3 covers 11 residues. The DNA of the CDR3 is TGTGCCAGCAGTTACTTCGGGGAAGCTTTCTTT. It is translated as CASSYFGEAFF.

The chain recombines TRBV19 with TRBJ2-7; 9 nucleotides line up with TRBD1. Germline-derived CDR1 and CDR2 are LNHDA and SQIVND (reference sequence). This CDR3 has 14 amino acids. Unmatched junction bases numbered 11, after V lost 5 bases and J lost 9 bases. This CDR3 is CASSPRTGVKGQYF. As DNA, the CDR3 is TGTGCCAGTAGTCCTCGGACAGGGGTGAAGGGGCAGTACTTC.

This chain links TRBV11-2 with TRBJ2-1; TRBD1 matches at 8 bases. With 3 bases clipped from V and 9 bases from J, the junction kept 13 bases outside the gene matches. The CDR3 consists of 16 residues. The germline gives CDR1 SGHAT, CDR2 FQNNGV. The CDR3 is CASSFARDRSGSEQFF. In nucleotides, the CDR3 is TGTGCCAGCAGCTTCGCTCGGGACAGGTCCGGGAGTGAGCAGTTCTTC.

The V and J genes are TRBV6-6 and TRBJ1-1; D unresolved. There are 15 residues in the CDR3. Germline CDR1 MNHNY, CDR2 SVGAGI (reference sequence). The ends were cut back, 7 bases at V and 2 bases at J, with 17 bases in the middle. The CDR3 DNA reads as TGTGCCAGCACCGGAACCTCGGGATCAAACACTGAAGCTTTCTTT. It specifies CASTGTSGSNTEAFF.

The V call is TRBV11-1, the J call TRBJ2-5; D remains unclear. The CDR3 loop spans 14 amino acids. Deletions cut 4 bases from V and 5 bases from J, with 14 bases between. In germline, CDR1 is SGHAT, CDR2 FQDESV (reference sequence). This CDR3 reads CASSSQSVVETQYF. In DNA, the CDR3 is TGTGCCAGCAGCTCCCAGTCTGTGGTGGAGACCCAGTACTTC.

This clone was seen only a few times. The genes are TRBV4-2 and TRBJ2-2; possible D gene TRBD2, 5 bases. The CDR3 extends over 13 amino acids. Looked up from germline, CDR1 is LGHNA and CDR2 is YNFKEQ. V was cut by 0 bases and J by 6 bases, with 5 bases left in between. In DNA form, the CDR3 reads TGTGCCAGCAGCCAAGAGCGGGCCGGGGAGCTGTTTTTT. Translation: CASSQERAGELFF.

The V call is TRBV7-9, the J call TRBJ2-7; 7 bases fit TRBD2. Germline CDR1 is SEHNR and CDR2 is FQNEAQ (reference sequence). Trimming cost V 5 bases and J 4 bases; bases outside gene matches: 17. The CDR3 sequence is 17 residues long. CDR3 nucleotides: TGTGCCAGCAGCCCAAGAGGCCCTGGACTAGTCTTTTACGAGCAGTACTTC. It is translated as CASSPRGPGLVFYEQYF.

The table lists this clone with a count of one. The rearrangement joins TRBV6-6 to TRBJ1-6; tentatively, D is TRBD1 (5 bases). CDR1 and CDR2 from the germline V gene are MNHNY and SVGAGI (reference sequence). V dropped 8 bases and J dropped 6 bases, with 11 bases sitting between them. This CDR3 region has 13 residues. In DNA, the CDR3 is TGTGCCAGCGCTCAGACAGTTAATTCACCCCTCCACTTT. Encoded protein: CASAQTVNSPLHF.

V is TRBV7-6 and J is TRBJ2-3, with 10 nucleotides matching TRBD2. CDR3 length: 15 residues. Germline trimming cut 4 bases from V and 1 base from J; bases unmatched to any gene: 2. CDR1 is SGHVS, CDR2 FNYEAQ, per germline. CDR3 DNA sequence: TGTGCCAGCAGCTACGGGACTAGCGGCACAGATACGCAGTATTTT. Protein product: CASSYGTSGTDTQYF.

The chain has TRBV18 and TRBJ2-7; a weak D match, TRBD2 (7 bases). The germline gives CDR1 KGHSH, CDR2 LQKENI. CDR3 size: 13 residues. Trimming pared 9 bases from V and 2 bases from J, leaving 14 bases between. CDR3 sequence (DNA): TGTGCCAGTTCCGGGGGGCCCCCCTACGAGCAGTACTTC. Protein: CASSGGPPYEQYF.

The rearrangement uses TRBV3-1 (or the pseudogene TRBV3-2) and TRBJ1-2; no definite D call. The CDR3 is 13 residues long. Germline lookup yields CDR1 LGHDT and CDR2 YNNKEL (reference sequence). V shed 0 bases and J shed 8 bases, with 10 bases lying between them. In DNA, the CDR3 is TGTGCCAGCAGCCAAGATATAGAGTCCGGCTACACCTTC. Its translation: CASSQDIESGYTF.

Only one count was recorded for this clone. The rearrangement joins TRBV7-6 to TRBJ2-5; TRBD2 agrees at 10 bases. The CDR3 is 17 amino acids. V was clipped by 1 base and J by 5 bases; unmatched bases: 10. Germline loops: CDR1 SGHVS, CDR2 FNYEAQ. The CDR3 loop is CASSLGNLAGVGETQYF. The CDR3 DNA reads TGTGCCAGCAGCTTAGGGAATCTAGCGGGAGTTGGCGAGACCCAGTACTTC.

This chain links TRBV19 with TRBJ1-5; unclear D gene. The CDR3 is 11 amino acids. Germline lookup yields CDR1 LNHDA and CDR2 SQIVND (reference sequence). Trimming shortened V by 5 bases and J by 12 bases, and 11 bases separated the two germline ends. Here the CDR3 DNA reads TGTGCCAGTAGTGAAGGTTGGAGCCAGCATTTT. It yields the protein CASSEGWSQHF.

V gene TRBV18 combines with J gene TRBJ1-1, with D possibly matching TRBD1 (6 bases). The V gene lost 3 bases and the J gene lost 7 bases, with 33 bases spanning the gap. The CDR3 consists of 20 residues. CDR1 and CDR2 (germline): KGHSH, LQKENI. The CDR3 nucleotides are TGTGCCAGCTCACCTGGTGCACCCCCAGGACAGCGAGGTTCCTCCATTGAAGCTTTCTTT. This codes for CASSPGAPPGQRGSSIEAFF.

The chain has TRBV7-7 and TRBJ1-5, with a possible D match to TRBD1 (5 bases). Germline assignment: CDR1 SSHAT and CDR2 FNYEAQ (reference sequence). V lost 2 bases and J lost 5, with 16 bases in between. CDR3 length equals 16 residues. This chain's CDR3 is CASSLKTALEDQPQHF. CDR3 coding DNA: TGTGCCAGCAGCTTAAAGACAGCCCTTGAGGATCAGCCCCAGCATTTT.

The chain links TRBV7-3 to TRBJ2-1; 11 bases fit TRBD2. The trim removed 2 bases at V and 7 bases at J, leaving 4 bases unmatched. The germline CDR1 and CDR2 sequences are SGHTA and FQGTGA. This CDR3 comprises 15 residues. The CDR3 nucleotides read TGTGCCAGCAGCTTAGATAGCGGGGGGGCAAATGAGCAGTTCTTC. Amino acids: CASSLDSGGANEQFF.

The chain links TRBV7-2 to TRBJ2-5; 7 positions agree with TRBD2. CDR3 length: 15 amino acids. Germline V CDR1 and CDR2: SGHTA, FQGNSA. V was clipped by 8 bases and J by 5 bases; unmatched bases: 14. In nucleotides, the CDR3 is TGTGCCAGCCTGAATGAAGCGGGGCGGGGTGAGACCCAGTACTTC. Translating it yields CASLNEAGRGETQYF.

J is TRBJ1-1 and V is TRBV25-1; weak D call: TRBD1 (6 bases). With 8 bases removed from V and 6 bases from J, the gap between germline ends came to 19 bases. The CDR3 is made up of 14 amino acids. The V gene's germline CDR1 is MGHDK and CDR2 SYGVNS. CDR3 amino acids: CASGADRGTPEAFF. CDR3 DNA sequence: TGTGCCAGCGGGGCGGATAGAGGGACACCTGAAGCTTTCTTT.

This clone has only one observation. This chain connects TRBV5-1 to TRBJ2-7, with D tentatively TRBD2 (6 bases). Germline CDR1 is SGHRS and CDR2 is YFSETQ. V was pared by 1 base and J by 0 bases, with 8 bases between. The CDR3 consists of 14 residues. CDR3 protein: CASSLQTSSYEQYF. CDR3 DNA: TGCGCCAGCAGCTTGCAGACTAGCTCCTACGAGCAGTACTTC.

The rearrangement uses TRBV14 and TRBJ1-1; 9 nucleotides agree with TRBD1. The CDR3 covers 15 residues. CDR1 SGHDN and CDR2 FVKESK come from the germline V gene. V lost 4 bases, J lost 0 bases, and 3 bases stayed unmatched. The CDR3 protein is CASSPYRGLNTEAFF. CDR3 nucleotide sequence: TGTGCCAGCAGCCCTTACAGGGGGCTGAACACTGAAGCTTTCTTT.

This clone has a handful of counts. The V gene is TRBV4-3, the J gene TRBJ2-2; TRBD1 aligns across 9 bases. Germline V gives CDR1 LGHNA, CDR2 YSLEER. This CDR3 spans 15 amino acids. The V and J ends lost 4 bases and 2 bases, in that order; junction bases with no gene match: 2. The CDR3 DNA reads as TGCGCCAGCAGCCGGGACAGGGATAACACCGGGGAGCTGTTTTTT. This gives the protein CASSRDRDNTGELFF.

The chain is built from TRBV30 and TRBJ1-1; no clear D. Germline V gene lookup returns CDR1 GTSNPN and CDR2 SVGIG (reference sequence). The CDR3 extends over 10 amino acids. V was clipped by 5 bases and J by 5 bases, with 6 bases between them. CDR3 protein: CAWGRTEAFF. CDR3 in DNA: TGTGCCTGGGGGAGGACTGAAGCTTTCTTT.

The chain couples TRBV27 to TRBJ1-1; the D is unclear. Germline V gene sequence: CDR1 MNHEY, CDR2 SMNVEV (reference sequence). Trimming took 2 bases from V and 4 from J, leaving 11 bases between them. The CDR3 covers 14 residues. The CDR3 DNA sequence: TGTGCCAGCAGTTTAAATAGAGCAAGCACTGAAGCTTTCTTT. Translated, it gives CASSLNRASTEAFF.

This clone has a single count. The CDR3 nucleotides are TGTGCCAGCTCACCGACCAGGGTTGACACCGGGGAGCTGTTTTTT. This codes for CASSPTRVDTGELFF. The V and J genes are TRBV18 and TRBJ2-2; tentatively, D is TRBD1 (5 bases). The CDR3 has 15 residues. The V end was cut by 3 bases, the J end by 3 bases, with 11 bases between. Germline V gene lookup returns CDR1 KGHSH and CDR2 LQKENI. Complete variable domain (other parts from reference TRBV18 and TRBJ2-2): NAGVMQNPRHLVRRRGQEARLRCSPMKGHSHVYWYRQLPEEGLKFMVYLQKENIIDESGMPKERFSAEFPKEGPSILRIQQVVRGDSAAYFCASSPTRVDTGELFFGEGSRLTVL.

This clone was seen more than once but under ten times. This chain uses TRBV11-2 with TRBJ2-7; perhaps TRBD1 as D (6 bases). This CDR3 region has 15 residues. The V gene's germline CDR1 is SGHAT and CDR2 FQNNGV. With 1 base removed from V and 0 bases from J, the gap between germline ends came to 10 bases. CDR3 protein: CASSLGRGTSYEQYF. As DNA, the CDR3 is TGTGCCAGCAGCTTAGGCAGGGGTACCTCCTACGAGCAGTACTTC.

The chain combines TRBV7-8 with TRBJ1-5; no clear D gene. The CDR3 extends over 13 amino acids. Trimming shortened V by 4 bases and J by 5 bases, and 9 bases separated the two germline ends. Germline loops: CDR1 SGHVS, CDR2 FQNEAQ. CDR3 amino acids: CASSSVGYQPQHF. The CDR3 bases are TGTGCCAGCAGCTCCGTGGGCTATCAGCCCCAGCATTTT.

This chain uses TRBV4-1 with TRBJ1-6; maybe TRBD1 (5 bases). There are 16 residues in the CDR3. V was trimmed by 1 base and J by 9 bases, leaving 16 bases between them. Germline assignment: CDR1 MGHRA and CDR2 YSYEKL. CDR3 protein: CASSQVGRRAISPLHF. DNA for the CDR3: TGCGCCAGCAGCCAAGTAGGTCGCAGGGCAATTTCACCCCTCCACTTT.

The chain combines TRBV5-1 with TRBJ2-5; TRBD1 matches 9 bases. V gave up 4 bases and J gave up 2 bases; unmatched junction bases: 6. This CDR3 contains 15 residues. CDR1 and CDR2 (germline): SGHRS, YFSETQ. The CDR3 reads CASSTPDRGQETQYF. CDR3 nucleotides: TGCGCCAGCAGCACCCCAGACAGGGGGCAAGAGACCCAGTACTTC.

The chain employs TRBV25-1 and TRBJ1-5, with a possible D match to TRBD1 (6 bases). CDR3 length: 15 residues. Germline values: CDR1 MGHDK, CDR2 SYGVNS. Trimming removed 3 bases at V and 2 bases at J, with 11 bases between. The CDR3 protein is CASSDSGAGNQPQHF. The CDR3 DNA follows: TGTGCCAGCAGTGATTCAGGGGCGGGCAATCAGCCCCAGCATTTT.

The chain uses TRBV7-6 and TRBJ2-1, with D possibly matching TRBD2 (5 bases). The CDR3 spans 15 residues. CDR1 and CDR2 (germline): SGHVS, FNYEAQ. Trimming removed 5 bases at V and 0 bases at J, with 11 bases between. The CDR3 bases are TGTGCCAGCAGCCCGGACTTGGGCTCCTACAATGAGCAGTTCTTC. Amino acids: CASSPDLGSYNEQFF.

This clone was picked up one time. This chain uses TRBV4-1 with TRBJ1-1; TRBD1 is a possible D gene (5 bases). Germline loops: CDR1 MGHRA, CDR2 YSYEKL. V gave up 4 bases and J gave up 0 bases, with 12 bases separating them. The CDR3 length is 15 residues. CDR3 DNA: TGCGCCAGCAGCCTAGCCGGGGGAGTGAACACTGAAGCTTTCTTT. Protein sequence: CASSLAGGVNTEAFF.